Listed below are T cell receptor beta chains from one sample, sequenced in a study of spatial heterogeneity in lung cancer. Via MiXCR, TCRdb re-called the 5' RACE reads, giving one row per CDR3 protein. The sample records about 3,000 distinct CDR3 sequences, under 20% being singletons. The sequencing used lung tumor tissue, collected at surgery. Every receptor here comes from a male donor with early-stage non-small cell lung cancer. Both conserved end residues are part of each CDR3. D genes are given only for firm matches. Only some rows state a clone size, as once, few, many or a class for expanded clones.

>TRBJ2-5|medium-sized|.|TRBV7-2
TGTGCCAGCAGCTTATTGTCGTCGGGCCAGCTCGCGGGTACCCAGTACTTC
CASSLLSSGQLAGTQYF
>TRBJ2-1|.|.|TRBV12-5
TGTGCTAGTGGTTCGACAGTCCCCAATGAGCAGTTCTTC
CASGSTVPNEQFF
>TRBJ2-1|medium-sized|.|TRBV6-2/TRBV6-3
TGTGCCAGCAGTTACTCGACGGGGCTAGGAATTGAGCAGTTCTTC
CASSYSTGLGIEQFF
>TRBJ2-7|.|TRBD1|TRBV14
TGTGCCAGCAGCCCCTTACAGGGGGCAGCCTACGAGCAGTACTTC
CASSPLQGAAYEQYF
>TRBJ2-2|.|.|TRBV2
TGTGCCAGCAGTGAACGATCGGGCAGCACCGGGGAGCTGTTTTTT
CASSERSGSTGELFF
>TRBJ2-3|few|.|TRBV27
TGTGCCAGCAGTTTACAGATCCATGAAGATACGCAGTATTTT
CASSLQIHEDTQYF
>TRBJ1-3|.|.|TRBV30
TGTGCCTGGAGTACTTCTGGAAACACCATATATTTT
CAWSTSGNTIYF
>TRBJ1-2|large|.|TRBV3-1
TGTGCCAGCAGCCAAGAGGGGGCGGGTAACTATGGCTACACCTTC
CASSQEGAGNYGYTF
>TRBJ2-7|medium-sized|TRBD2|TRBV11-2
TGTGCCAGCAGCCAGAGTAGCGGGGGGAGCTCCTACGAGCAGTACTTC
CASSQSSGGSSYEQYF
>TRBJ2-5|few|.|TRBV19
TGTGCCAGTAGTATAGGGGGACCTCCCGTGGAGACCCAGTACTTC
CASSIGGPPVETQYF
>TRBJ2-7|few|TRBD2|TRBV20-1
TGCAGTGCTAGACTAGCGGCGAGCTTGACCTACGAGCAGTACTTC
CSARLAASLTYEQYF
>TRBJ2-1|medium-sized|.|TRBV20-1
TGCAGTGCGATCTCTTTTGTGGGCGAAGAGCAGTTCTTC
CSAISFVGEEQFF
>TRBJ2-7|few|.|TRBV27
TGTGCCAGCAGTCCGGAGAAGGGGCTCCACTACGAGCAGTACTTC
CASSPEKGLHYEQYF
>TRBJ1-1|.|.|TRBV4-1
TGCGCCAGCAGCCAACAGGACAGTTGGGACACTGAAGCTTTCTTT
CASSQQDSWDTEAFF
>TRBJ2-2|medium-sized|.|TRBV28
TGTGCCAGCAGTTTACAAGGGTGGACCGGGGAGCTGTTTTTT
CASSLQGWTGELFF